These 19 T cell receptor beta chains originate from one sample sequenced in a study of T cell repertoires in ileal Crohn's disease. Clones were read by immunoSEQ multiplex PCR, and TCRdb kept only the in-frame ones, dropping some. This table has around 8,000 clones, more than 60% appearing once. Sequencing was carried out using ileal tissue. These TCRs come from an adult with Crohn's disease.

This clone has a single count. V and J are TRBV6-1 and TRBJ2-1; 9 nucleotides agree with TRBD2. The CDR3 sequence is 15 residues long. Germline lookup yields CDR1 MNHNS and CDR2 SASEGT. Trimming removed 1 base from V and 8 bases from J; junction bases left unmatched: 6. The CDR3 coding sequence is TGTGCCAGCAGTGAAGGGGGCGGGGGGGCGGATGAGCAGTTCTTC. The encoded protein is CASSEGGGGADEQFF.

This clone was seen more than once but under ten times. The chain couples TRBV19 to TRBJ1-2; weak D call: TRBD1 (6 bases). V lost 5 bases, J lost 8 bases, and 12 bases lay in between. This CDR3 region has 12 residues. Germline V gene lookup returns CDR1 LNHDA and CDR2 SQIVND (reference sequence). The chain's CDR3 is CASSPQGKGYTF. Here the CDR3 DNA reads TGTGCCAGTAGTCCACAGGGAAAGGGCTACACCTTC.

CDR3 in amino acids: CASRAATTTYGYTF. The CDR3 bases are TGCGCCAGCAGGGCCGCGACAACCACTTATGGCTACACCTTC. This sequence joins TRBV5-1 and TRBJ1-2, with D hard to call. CDR1 SGHRS and CDR2 YFSETQ come from the germline V gene. The CDR3 totals 14 residues. V was pared by 5 bases and J by 5 bases, with 16 bases between.

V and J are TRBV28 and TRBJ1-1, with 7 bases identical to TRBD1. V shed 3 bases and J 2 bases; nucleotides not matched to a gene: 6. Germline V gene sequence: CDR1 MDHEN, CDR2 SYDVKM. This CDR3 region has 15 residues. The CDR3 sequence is CASSFPQGLNTEAFF. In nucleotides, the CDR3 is TGTGCCAGCAGTTTCCCACAGGGGCTAAACACTGAAGCTTTCTTT. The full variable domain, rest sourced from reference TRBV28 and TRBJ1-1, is DVKVTQSSRYLVKRTGEKVFLECVQDMDHENMFWYRQDPGLGLRLIYFSYDVKMKEKGDIPEGYSVSREKKERFSLILESASTNQTSMYLCASSFPQGLNTEAFFGQGTRLTVV.

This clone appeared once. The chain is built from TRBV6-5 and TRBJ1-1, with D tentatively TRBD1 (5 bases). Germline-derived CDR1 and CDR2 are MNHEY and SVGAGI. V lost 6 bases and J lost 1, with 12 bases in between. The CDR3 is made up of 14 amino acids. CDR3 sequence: CASSRWRGNTEAFF. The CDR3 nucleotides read TGTGCCAGCAGCCGATGGAGGGGGAACACTGAAGCTTTCTTT.

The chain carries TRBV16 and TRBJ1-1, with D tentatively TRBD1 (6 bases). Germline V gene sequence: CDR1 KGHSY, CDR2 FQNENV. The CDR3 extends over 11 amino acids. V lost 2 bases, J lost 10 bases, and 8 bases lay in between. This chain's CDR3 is CASSQTGLAFF. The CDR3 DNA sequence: TGTGCCAGCAGCCAAACAGGGTTAGCTTTCTTT.

The CDR3 here is CAGLRGGTNNEQFF. As DNA, the CDR3 is TGTGCCGGGCTTCGGGGGGGGACGAACAATGAGCAGTTCTTC. This sequence joins TRBV30 and TRBJ2-1; 8 bases align to TRBD2. V dropped 8 bases and J dropped 5; count of bases not matched to a gene: 11. The CDR3 length is 14 residues. Germline CDR1 is GTSNPN and CDR2 is SVGIG (reference sequence).

The CDR3 here is CASSVQLAGRGTDTQYF. The DNA for the CDR3 is TGTGCCAGCAGCGTCCAGCTAGCGGGGAGAGGGACAGATACGCAGTATTTT. The chain links TRBV9 to TRBJ2-3; TRBD2 agrees at 9 bases. The V and J ends lost 2 bases and 3 bases, in that order; junction bases with no gene match: 10. The length of the CDR3 is 17 residues. From germline, CDR1 is SGDLS and CDR2 YYNGEE. The whole variable domain, filled in from reference TRBV9 and TRBJ2-3, reads DSGVTQTPKHLITATGQRVTLRCSPRSGDLSVYWYQQSLDQGLQFLIQYYNGEERAKGNILERFSAQQFPDLHSELNLSSLELGDSALYFCASSVQLAGRGTDTQYFGPGTRLTVL.

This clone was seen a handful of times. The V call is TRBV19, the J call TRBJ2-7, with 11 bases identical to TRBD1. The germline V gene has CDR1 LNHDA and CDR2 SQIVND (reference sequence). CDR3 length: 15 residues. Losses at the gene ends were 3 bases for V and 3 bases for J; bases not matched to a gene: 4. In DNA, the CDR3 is TGTGCCAGTAGTATCGGGGGACAGGGGGTCTACGAGCAGTACTTC. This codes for CASSIGGQGVYEQYF. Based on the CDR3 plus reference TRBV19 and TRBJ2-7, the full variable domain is DGGITQSPKYLFRKEGQNVTLSCEQNLNHDAMYWYRQDPGQGLRLIYYSQIVNDFQKGDIAEGYSVSREKKESFPLTVTSAQKNPTAFYLCASSIGGQGVYEQYFGPGTRLTVT.

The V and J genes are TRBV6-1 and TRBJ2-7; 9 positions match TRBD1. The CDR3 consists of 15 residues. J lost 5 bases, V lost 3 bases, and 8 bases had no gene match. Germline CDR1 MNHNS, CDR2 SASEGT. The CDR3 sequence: CASSDQGQGFNEQYF. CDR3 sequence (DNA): TGTGCCAGCAGTGATCAGGGACAGGGTTTTAACGAGCAGTACTTC.

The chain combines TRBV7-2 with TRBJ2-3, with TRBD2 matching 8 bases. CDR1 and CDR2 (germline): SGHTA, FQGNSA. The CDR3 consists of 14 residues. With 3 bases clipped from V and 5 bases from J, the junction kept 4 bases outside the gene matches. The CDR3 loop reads CASSFGLAGDTQYF. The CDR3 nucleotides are TGTGCCAGCAGCTTTGGACTAGCAGGAGATACGCAGTATTTT.

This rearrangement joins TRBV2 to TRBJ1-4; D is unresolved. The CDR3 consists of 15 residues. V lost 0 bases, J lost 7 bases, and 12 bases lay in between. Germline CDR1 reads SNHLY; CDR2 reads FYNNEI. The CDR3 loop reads CASSEARGDGEKLFF. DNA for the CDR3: TGTGCCAGCAGTGAAGCGCGCGGAGATGGTGAAAAACTGTTTTTT.

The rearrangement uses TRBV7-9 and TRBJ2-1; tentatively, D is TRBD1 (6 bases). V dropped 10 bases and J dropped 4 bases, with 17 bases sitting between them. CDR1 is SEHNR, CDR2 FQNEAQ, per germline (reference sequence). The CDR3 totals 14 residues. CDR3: CATRTEENYNEQFF. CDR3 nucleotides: TGTGCCACCAGGACAGAAGAGAATTACAATGAGCAGTTCTTC. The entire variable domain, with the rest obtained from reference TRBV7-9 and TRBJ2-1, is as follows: DTGVSQNPRHKITKRGQNVTFRCDPISEHNRLYWYRQTLGQGPEFLTYFQNEAQLEKSRLLSDRFSAERPKGSFSTLEIQRTEQGDSAMYLCATRTEENYNEQFFGPGTRLTVL.

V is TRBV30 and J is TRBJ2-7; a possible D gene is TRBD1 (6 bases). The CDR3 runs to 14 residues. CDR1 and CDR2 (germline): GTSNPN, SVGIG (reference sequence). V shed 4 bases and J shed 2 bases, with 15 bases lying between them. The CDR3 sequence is CAWTDWTAPYEQYF. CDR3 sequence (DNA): TGTGCCTGGACCGACTGGACAGCTCCCTACGAGCAGTACTTC.

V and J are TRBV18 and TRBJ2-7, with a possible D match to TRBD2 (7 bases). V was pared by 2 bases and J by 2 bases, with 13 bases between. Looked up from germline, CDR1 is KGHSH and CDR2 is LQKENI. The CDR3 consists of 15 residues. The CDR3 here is CASSPDKGGTYEQYF. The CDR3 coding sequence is TGTGCCAGCTCACCAGATAAGGGGGGGACCTACGAGCAGTACTTC. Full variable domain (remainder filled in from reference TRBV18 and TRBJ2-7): NAGVMQNPRHLVRRRGQEARLRCSPMKGHSHVYWYRQLPEEGLKFMVYLQKENIIDESGMPKERFSAEFPKEGPSILRIQQVVRGDSAAYFCASSPDKGGTYEQYFGPGTRLTVT.

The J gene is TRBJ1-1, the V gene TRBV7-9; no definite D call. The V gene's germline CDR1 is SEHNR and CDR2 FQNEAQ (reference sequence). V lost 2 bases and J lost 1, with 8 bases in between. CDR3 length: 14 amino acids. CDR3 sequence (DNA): TGTGCCAGCAGCTTACGGGAGGGGAACACTGAAGCTTTCTTT. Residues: CASSLREGNTEAFF.

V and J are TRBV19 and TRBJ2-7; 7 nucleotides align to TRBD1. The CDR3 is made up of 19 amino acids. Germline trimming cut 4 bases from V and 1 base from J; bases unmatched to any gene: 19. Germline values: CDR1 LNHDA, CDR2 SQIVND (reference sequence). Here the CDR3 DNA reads TGTGCCAGTAGTAGATCTTTCCTCCGAGGGACAGCGGTGTCCTACGAGCAGTACTTC. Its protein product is CASSRSFLRGTAVSYEQYF.

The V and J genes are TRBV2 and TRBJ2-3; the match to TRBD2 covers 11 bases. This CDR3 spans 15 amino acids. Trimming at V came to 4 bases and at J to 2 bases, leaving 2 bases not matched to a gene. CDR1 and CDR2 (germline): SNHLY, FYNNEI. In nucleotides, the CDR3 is TGTGCCAGCAGTGTAGCGGGGGGGGCCACAGATACGCAGTATTTT. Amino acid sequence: CASSVAGGATDTQYF.

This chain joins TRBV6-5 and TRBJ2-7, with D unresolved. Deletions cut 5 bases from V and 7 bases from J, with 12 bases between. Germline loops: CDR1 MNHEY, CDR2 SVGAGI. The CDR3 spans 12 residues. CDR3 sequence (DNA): TGTGCCAGCAGTCAGAACCTGTGGGAGCAGTACTTC. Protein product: CASSQNLWEQYF.